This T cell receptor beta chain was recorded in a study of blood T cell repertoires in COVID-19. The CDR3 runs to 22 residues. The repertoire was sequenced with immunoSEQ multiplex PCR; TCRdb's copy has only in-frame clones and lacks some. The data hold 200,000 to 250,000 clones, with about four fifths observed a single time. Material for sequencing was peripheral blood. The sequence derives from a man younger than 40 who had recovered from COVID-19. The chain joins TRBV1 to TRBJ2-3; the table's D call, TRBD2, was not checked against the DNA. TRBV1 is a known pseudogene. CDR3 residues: CTSSPTLNRRLAGGPSTDTQYF. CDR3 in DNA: TGCACCAGCAGCCCGACGCTCAATCGCAGACTAGCGGGGGGACCGAGCACAGATACGCAGTATTTT.